These 13 T cell receptor beta chains share one sample of origin, sequenced in a study of T cells after yellow fever vaccination. TCRdb re-called the 5' RACE reads through MiXCR, storing one row per CDR3 protein. The sample shows approximately 600,000 distinct CDR3 sequences, roughly an eighth of them seen only once. Sequenced material: PBMCs, taken on the day of the yellow fever booster vaccination. The receptor source for this set is a man between 25 and 39 years old who received the YFV17D yellow fever vaccine.

This clonotype was recorded many times. The chain has TRBV29-1 and TRBJ2-3; no reliable D call. The CDR3 is 14 amino acids. Germline-derived CDR1 and CDR2 are SQVTM and ANQGSEA. The V end lost 3 bases, the J end lost 1 base, and 11 bases lay between the germline ends. This CDR3 is CSVDDGYGTDTQYF. CDR3 bases: TGCAGCGTTGACGACGGGTACGGCACAGATACGCAGTATTTT.

The V and J genes are TRBV4-1 and TRBJ1-5, with a possible D match to TRBD1 (5 bases). Germline loops: CDR1 MGHRA, CDR2 YSYEKL. Trimming left V 0 bases short and J 4 bases short, with 19 bases between. The CDR3 is 18 amino acids. The CDR3 DNA reads TGCGCCAGCAGCCAAGAGGGGGGGGTCGGGGTATTGAATCAGCCCCAGCATTTT. Protein product: CASSQEGGVGVLNQPQHF.

This clonotype occurred many times. The chain uses TRBV15 and TRBJ2-1; D call uncertain. Between the trimmed V and J ends, which lost 1 base and 10 bases, there was a span of 14 bases. Germline assignment: CDR1 LNHNV and CDR2 YYDKDF (reference sequence). This CDR3 is built from 14 residues. The CDR3 reads CATSRVTPGSEQFF. CDR3 DNA sequence: TGTGCCACCAGCAGAGTGACCCCTGGATCGGAGCAGTTCTTC. The whole variable domain, filled in from reference TRBV15 and TRBJ2-1, reads DAMVIQNPRYQVTQFGKPVTLSCSQTLNHNVMYWYQQKSSQAPKLLFHYYDKDFNNEADTPDNFQSRRPNTSFCFLDIRSPGLGDTAMYLCATSRVTPGSEQFFGPGTRLTVL.

This clonotype was seen many times. V usage is TRBV12-3 or TRBV12-4 and J usage is TRBJ2-1; D remains ambiguous. Trimming took 6 bases from V and 4 from J, leaving 4 bases between them. The CDR3 sequence is 11 residues long. The CDR3 region has the DNA TGTGCCAGCAGAGGGTACAATGAGCAGTTCTTC. Translated: CASRGYNEQFF.

The chain combines TRBV7-2 with TRBJ2-3, with TRBD2 matching 11 bases. This CDR3 region has 15 residues. The junction had 4 bases not matched to a gene; V was cut back by 4 bases and J by 4 bases. Germline loops: CDR1 SGHTA, CDR2 FQGNSA. Here the CDR3 DNA reads TGTGCCAGCAGCTCCGCGGGACTAGCGGCAGATACGCAGTATTTT. It yields the protein CASSSAGLAADTQYF.

The gene calls are TRBV7-9 and TRBJ2-2; D remains unclear. The germline gives CDR1 SEHNR, CDR2 FQNEAQ (reference sequence). V was pared by 6 bases and J by 1 base, with 9 bases between. The CDR3 totals 14 residues. CDR3 nucleotide sequence: TGTGCCAGCAGTCAAGACCAGAACACCGGGGAGCTGTTTTTT. This gives the protein CASSQDQNTGELFF. The complete variable domain, with remaining parts taken from reference TRBV7-9 and TRBJ2-2, reads DTGVSQNPRHKITKRGQNVTFRCDPISEHNRLYWYRQTLGQGPEFLTYFQNEAQLEKSRLLSDRFSAERPKGSFSTLEIQRTEQGDSAMYLCASSQDQNTGELFFGEGSRLTVL.

This clonotype came up a few times. This chain links TRBV5-1 with TRBJ2-7; 13 bases are a match to TRBD2. Germline CDR1 SGHRS, CDR2 YFSETQ. CDR3 length: 15 amino acids. V lost 4 bases to trimming and J lost 2 bases; unmatched junction nucleotides: 3. The CDR3 spells CASSMGLAGTYEQYF. As DNA, the CDR3 is TGCGCCAGCAGCATGGGACTAGCGGGGACCTACGAGCAGTACTTC.

This rearrangement joins TRBV6-5 to TRBJ1-6; possible D gene TRBD1, 5 bases. The V end lost 0 bases, the J end lost 0 bases, and 15 bases lay between the germline ends. The CDR3 totals 19 residues. Germline V lookup: CDR1 MNHEY, CDR2 SVGAGI. CDR3 residues: CASSYSKTPGSSYNSPLHF. The DNA for the CDR3 is TGTGCCAGCAGTTACTCGAAAACCCCAGGGAGCTCCTATAATTCACCCCTCCACTTT.

This chain links TRBV4-2 with TRBJ2-7, with TRBD1 identical over 9 bases. The CDR3 has 19 residues. The V and J ends lost 6 bases and 0 bases, in that order; junction bases with no gene match: 18. CDR1 and CDR2 (germline): LGHNA, YNFKEQ. The CDR3 DNA is TGTGCCAGCAGACAAATCGACAGGGGGATAGGCGAGGGCTCCTACGAGCAGTACTTC. Protein: CASRQIDRGIGEGSYEQYF.

This chain uses TRBV29-1 with TRBJ2-5; D remains unclear. Germline V gene lookup returns CDR1 SQVTM and CDR2 ANQGSEA. Trimming stripped 5 bases from V and 2 bases from J, with 15 bases between. This CDR3 comprises 14 residues. This chain's CDR3 is CSVQDSRNQETQYF. The CDR3 DNA sequence: TGCAGCGTTCAGGATAGCCGTAATCAAGAGACCCAGTACTTC.

The J gene is TRBJ1-5, the V gene TRBV2, with D maybe TRBD1 (6 bases). The CDR3 sequence is 14 residues long. V lost 4 bases and J 7 bases, leaving 14 bases between the germline ends. Germline V lookup: CDR1 SNHLY, CDR2 FYNNEI. Written as DNA, the CDR3 is TGTGCCAGCAGTGGAGGGGGTGGGATCCAGCCCCAGCATTTT. Its protein is CASSGGGGIQPQHF.

This clonotype was seen a few times. The chain combines TRBV7-8 with TRBJ2-3; 10 bases agree with TRBD2. The V gene end was trimmed by 0 bases and the J gene end by 3 bases; junction bases not matched to a gene: 3. The CDR3 sequence is 16 residues long. Germline CDR1 is SGHVS and CDR2 is FQNEAQ. CDR3: CASSLAAGGVTDTQYF. CDR3 sequence (DNA): TGTGCCAGCAGCTTAGCAGCGGGAGGGGTGACAGATACGCAGTATTTT.

This clonotype was seen a few times. The chain combines TRBV29-1 with TRBJ1-5; D is uncertain. Germline CDR1 reads SQVTM; CDR2 reads ANQGSEA. Between the trimmed V and J ends, which lost 6 bases and 2 bases, there was a span of 14 bases. This CDR3 is built from 14 residues. In DNA, the CDR3 is TGCAGCGTGGCCTCGGGTACCGGCAATCAGCCCCAGCATTTT. The encoded protein is CSVASGTGNQPQHF.